The clone carrying this T cell receptor (beta chain) was observed once. The CDR3 runs 16 residues. The V gene's germline CDR1 is SGHVS and CDR2 FNYEAQ. The J segment lost 4 bases and the V segment lost 1 base, leaving 6 bases of the junction unmatched. This entry comes from a study of T cells after posttransplantation cyclophosphamide. Here immunoSEQ multiplex PCR was the method, and the copy in TCRdb shows in-frame clones only, minus some. The sample holds about 50,000 clones, roughly 94% seen once. This clonotype was obtained from a woman in her twenties or thirties in good health and a related stem cell transplant donor. The sequencing input was PBMCs. The V gene is TRBV7-6, the J gene TRBJ2-1; 8 nucleotides line up with TRBD1. Here the CDR3 DNA reads TGTGCCAGCAGCTTAGGAACCCAGGGGGCTTACAATGAGCAGTTCTTC. Encoded protein: CASSLGTQGAYNEQFF.